Described below is a single TCR beta chain sequence and its context. Primed by a sample-barcoded 5' primer and a J-beta primer mix, a second PCR proceeded for about 6 to 11 cycles. From the 5' RACE reads, TCRdb called clonotypes with MiXCR, one entry per CDR3 protein. This repertoire shows 1.6 million or so distinct CDR3 sequences, around 35% found once; its top ten account for approximately 10%. This specimen comes from a study of blood T cells in healthy people across ages. Germline V CDR1 and CDR2: SGHAT, FQNNGV. This CDR3 has 20 amino acids. Trimming stripped 6 bases from V and 0 bases from J, with 27 bases between.

The receptor comes from a young woman in good health. The sample was blood. The chain couples TRBV11-2 to TRBJ2-1; D assignment may be TRBD1 or TRBD2 (5 bases each). The CDR3 loop reads CASSSPRGRPESGSYNEQFF. In DNA, the CDR3 is TGTGCCAGCAGTTCCCCTCGGGGACGGCCGGAGAGTGGCTCCTACAATGAGCAGTTCTTC. Full variable domain (outside the CDR3, taken from reference TRBV11-2 and TRBJ2-1): EAGVAQSPRYKIIEKRQSVAFWCNPISGHATLYWYQQILGQGPKLLIQFQNNGVVDDSQLPKDRFSAERLKGVDSTLKIQPAKLEDSAVYLCASSSPRGRPESGSYNEQFFGPGTRLTVL.